Shown below are 15 T cell receptor beta chains from a single sample sequenced in a study of blood T cell repertoires in COVID-19 (dated by TCRdb to 2018 to 2021). The library was built by means of the immunoSEQ multiplex PCR assay. Not all clones reach the TCRdb copy of this immuneACCESS table, which keeps in-frame sequences only. Checked studies attribute under half of the gap to unresolved V genes and leave the rest unexplained. This sample lists about 220,000 clones; approximately 84% were detected once. 14% to 15% of the sample rests with the top ten. Input material: PBMCs or T cells enriched from blood (not recorded which). All receptors derive from a man aged 40-50 years who had recovered from COVID-19.

V usage is TRBV2 and J usage is TRBJ1-1; 9 bases match TRBD1. The V gene's germline CDR1 is SNHLY and CDR2 FYNNEI. With V trimmed by 6 bases and J by 4 bases, 3 bases remained unmatched. The CDR3 is made up of 13 amino acids. The CDR3 spells CASSPDRGTEAFF. The DNA for the CDR3 is TGTGCCAGCAGCCCGGACAGGGGCACTGAAGCTTTCTTT.

The CDR3 is CASSLAARGISYEQYF. The CDR3 bases are TGTGCCAGCAGCTTAGCCGCCAGAGGGATCTCCTACGAGCAGTACTTC. This chain uses TRBV7-8 with TRBJ2-7; weak D call: TRBD2 (5 bases). V lost 0 bases and J 0 bases, leaving 12 bases between the germline ends. There are 16 residues in the CDR3. Germline values: CDR1 SGHVS, CDR2 FQNEAQ.

V gene TRBV5-4 combines with J gene TRBJ1-4; TRBD1 matches 7 bases. Germline V gene data show CDR1 as SGHNT and CDR2 as YYREEE (reference sequence). The CDR3 covers 17 residues. After removal of 2 bases from V and 4 bases from J, the junction contained 11 bases not matched to a gene. For the CDR3, the DNA is TGTGCCAGCAGCTTCATCTCACCGGGACAGCGTAATGAAAAACTGTTTTTT. Protein product: CASSFISPGQRNEKLFF.

The chain employs TRBV21-1 and TRBJ2-7; TRBD2 was called by the table and not checked on the DNA. TRBV21-1 is designated a pseudogene. The CDR3 runs to 16 residues. The CDR3 DNA follows: TGTGCCAGCAGCAAAGGATGTGCTAGCGGGAGGGGCGAGCAGTACTTC. Translated, it gives CASSKGCASGRGEQYF.

The V call is TRBV7-2, the J call TRBJ2-3; no reliable D call. The CDR3 covers 15 residues. The V gene lost 2 bases and the J gene lost 2 bases, with 11 bases spanning the gap. The V gene's germline CDR1 is SGHTA and CDR2 FQGNSA. CDR3 coding DNA: TGTGCCAGCAGCTTATTTCGTACAGCCACAGATACGCAGTATTTT. This encodes CASSLFRTATDTQYF.

Only a few counts were recorded for this clone. The V call is TRBV6-5, the J call TRBJ2-1; 9 bases are a match to TRBD2. The CDR3 extends over 13 amino acids. The V and J ends lost 0 bases and 16 bases, in that order; junction bases with no gene match: 7. Germline V gives CDR1 MNHEY, CDR2 SVGAGI. DNA for the CDR3: TGTGCCAGCAGTTACTCCGGGACTAGCTTATACTTCTTC. Its protein product is CASSYSGTSLYFF.

The V gene is TRBV6-1, the J gene TRBJ2-2; 9 nucleotides align to TRBD1. Germline-derived CDR1 and CDR2 are MNHNS and SASEGT. J lost 5 bases, V lost 3 bases, and 7 bases had no gene match. This CDR3 region has 16 residues. The CDR3 region is CASSERQGGITGELFF. The CDR3 DNA follows: TGTGCCAGCAGTGAGAGACAGGGGGGGATAACCGGGGAGCTGTTTTTT.

This clone occurred a few times. The DNA for the CDR3 is TGCGCCAGCAGCTTACCCGGGGGTTGGAACACTGAAGCTTTCTTT. As protein: CASSLPGGWNTEAFF. The chain joins TRBV5-1 to TRBJ1-1; a weak D match, TRBD1 (5 bases). The CDR3 is 15 amino acids. Germline CDR1 reads SGHRS; CDR2 reads YFSETQ. The V gene lost 2 bases and the J gene lost 1 base, with 12 bases spanning the gap.

The table lists this clone with a few counts. This chain connects TRBV27 to TRBJ1-4, with 12 bases identical to TRBD1. Germline lookup yields CDR1 MNHEY and CDR2 SMNVEV (reference sequence). The CDR3 sequence is 14 residues long. Unmatched junction bases numbered 6, after V lost 6 bases and J lost 10 bases. DNA for the CDR3: TGTGCCAGCAGGCCGGGACAGGGGGCGGGAAAACTGTTTTTT. Protein: CASRPGQGAGKLFF. The variable domain in full, with the rest retrieved from reference TRBV27 and TRBJ1-4, is EAQVTQNPRYLITVTGKKLTVTCSQNMNHEYMSWYRQDPGLGLRQIYYSMNVEVTDKGDVPEGYKVSRKEKRNFPLILESPSPNQTSLYFCASRPGQGAGKLFFGSGTQLSVL.

Here the CDR3 reads CASSRGQAGANVLTF. For the CDR3, the DNA is TGTGCCAGCAGCCGCGGACAGGCTGGGGCCAACGTCCTGACTTTC. This chain links TRBV6-5 with TRBJ2-6; 7 bases fit TRBD1. With 6 bases clipped from V and 2 bases from J, the junction kept 4 bases outside the gene matches. Germline V gives CDR1 MNHEY, CDR2 SVGAGI. CDR3 length: 15 amino acids.

The chain is built from TRBV19 and TRBJ2-7; 7 nucleotides line up with TRBD2. Unmatched junction bases numbered 6, after V lost 3 bases and J lost 4 bases. From germline, CDR1 is LNHDA and CDR2 SQIVND (reference sequence). The length of the CDR3 is 14 residues. The CDR3 nucleotides are TGTGCCAGTAGTATGCGCGGGAGTGGGTACGAGCAGTACTTC. Amino acid sequence: CASSMRGSGYEQYF.

The chain has TRBV2 and TRBJ2-7; maybe TRBD2 (5 bases). Germline CDR1 and CDR2: SNHLY and FYNNEI. The CDR3 sequence is 11 residues long. V lost 7 bases, J lost 6 bases, and 10 bases lay in between. The CDR3, as DNA: TGTGCCAGCAAAGCAGAGGGCGAGCAGTACTTC. This codes for CASKAEGEQYF. Combining the CDR3 with reference TRBV2 and TRBJ2-7 gives the whole variable domain EPEVTQTPSHQVTQMGQEVILRCVPISNHLYFYWYRQILGQKVEFLVSFYNNEISEKSEIFDDQFSVERPDGSNFTLKIRSTKLEDSAMYFCASKAEGEQYFGPGTRLTVT.

V usage is TRBV5-4 and J usage is TRBJ2-2, with 7 bases lining up with TRBD1. The CDR3 is 15 amino acids. V shed 4 bases, J shed 3 bases, and the junction held 6 bases outside the gene matches. Germline assignment: CDR1 SGHNT and CDR2 YYREEE (reference sequence). DNA for the CDR3: TGTGCCAGCAGCCGCGGACAGGATTACACCGGGGAGCTGTTTTTT. Encoded protein: CASSRGQDYTGELFF.

The chain joins TRBV5-1 to TRBJ2-3; maybe TRBD1 (5 bases). This CDR3 is built from 16 residues. Trimming took off 3 bases at V and 1 base at J, with 15 bases between the two ends. Germline lookup yields CDR1 SGHRS and CDR2 YFSETQ. Here the CDR3 reads CASSSTAARGTDTQYF. CDR3 nucleotides: TGCGCCAGCAGCTCGACCGCCGCCAGGGGCACAGATACGCAGTATTTT.

V and J are TRBV5-1 and TRBJ1-4, with D uncertain. From germline, CDR1 is SGHRS and CDR2 YFSETQ. Trimming stripped 0 bases from V and 8 bases from J, with 14 bases between. The CDR3 is made up of 15 amino acids. The CDR3 protein is CASSLAGYLGEKLFF. The CDR3 DNA follows: TGCGCCAGCAGCTTGGCGGGGTATCTTGGGGAAAAACTGTTTTTT.